A selection of T cell receptor beta chains follows, all from one sample in a study of T cell repertoires in cytomegalovirus infection. TCRdb re-called the reads with MiXCR, one entry per CDR3 protein. The repertoire consists of roughly 500,000 distinct CDR3 sequences, with roughly 10% occurring once and the leading ten covering roughly 10%. The sequenced sample was PBMCs. These receptors all stem from a human donor in good health (CMV status not recorded). Some clones in this sample may be carry-over from other donors' samples. Both conserved end residues are part of each CDR3. Each record gives: V gene, D gene, clone size, J gene, CDR3 protein, CDR3 DNA. A D gene is named only where the DNA matches it firmly. Size tells how often a clone was seen (once, few, many) or the class of an expanded clone, and some rows leave it out.

v_gene: TRBV7-3; d_gene: NA; abundance: once; j_gene: TRBJ2-2; CDR3aa: CASSLIEAGELLF; CDR3nt: TGTGCCAGCAGCTTAATAGAGGCCGGGGAGCTGTTATTT
v_gene: TRBV10-2; d_gene: NA; abundance: NA; j_gene: TRBJ2-4; CDR3aa: CASSENPGGIKNIQYF; CDR3nt: TGCGCCAGCAGTGAGAACCCGGGGGGCATCAAAAACATTCAGTACTTC
v_gene: TRBV7-3; d_gene: NA; abundance: NA; j_gene: TRBJ2-2; CDR3aa: CASSQGVDTGELFF; CDR3nt: TGTGCCAGCAGTCAAGGGGTGGACACCGGGGAGCTGTTTTTT
v_gene: TRBV5-4; d_gene: NA; abundance: few; j_gene: TRBJ2-5; CDR3aa: CASGQTARQETQYF; CDR3nt: TGTGCCAGCGGACAGACAGCCAGACAAGAGACCCAGTACTTC
v_gene: TRBV29-1; d_gene: TRBD1; abundance: NA; j_gene: TRBJ2-2; CDR3aa: CSATGTGFPKNTGELFF; CDR3nt: TGCAGCGCAACCGGGACAGGGTTCCCCAAAAACACCGGGGAGCTGTTTTTT
v_gene: TRBV15; d_gene: TRBD1; abundance: many; j_gene: TRBJ2-1; CDR3aa: CATSRGDRGWQFF; CDR3nt: TGTGCCACCAGCAGAGGGGACAGGGGTTGGCAGTTCTTC
v_gene: TRBV7-9; d_gene: NA; abundance: many; j_gene: TRBJ1-1; CDR3aa: CASSERQRATEAFF; CDR3nt: TGTGCCAGCAGCGAACGACAGAGGGCCACTGAAGCTTTCTTT
v_gene: TRBV7-4; d_gene: NA; abundance: many; j_gene: TRBJ2-1; CDR3aa: CARKKPGPLYNEQFF; CDR3nt: TGTGCCAGAAAAAAACCAGGTCCACTGTACAATGAGCAGTTCTTC
v_gene: TRBV11-3; d_gene: TRBD1; abundance: NA; j_gene: TRBJ1-2; CDR3aa: CASSLDGDRVNYGYTF; CDR3nt: TGTGCCAGCAGCTTAGATGGGGACAGGGTTAACTATGGCTACACCTTC
v_gene: TRBV5-1; d_gene: NA; abundance: many; j_gene: TRBJ2-7; CDR3aa: CASYNAAGTRSVYEQYF; CDR3nt: TGCGCCAGCTACAACGCGGCAGGGACGCGATCGGTGTACGAGCAGTACTTC
v_gene: TRBV4-1; d_gene: TRBD1; abundance: few; j_gene: TRBJ1-2; CDR3aa: CASSQDRGQGADGYTF; CDR3nt: TGCGCCAGCAGCCAAGATCGAGGACAGGGGGCTGATGGCTACACCTTC
v_gene: TRBV11-2; d_gene: NA; abundance: NA; j_gene: TRBJ1-2; CDR3aa: CASSLPWPFNYGYTF; CDR3nt: TGTGCCAGCAGCTTACCTTGGCCTTTTAACTATGGCTACACCTTC
v_gene: TRBV7-2; d_gene: TRBD1; abundance: many; j_gene: TRBJ1-4; CDR3aa: CASSQDREGSNEKLFF; CDR3nt: TGTGCCAGCAGCCAGGACAGGGAGGGATCTAATGAAAAACTGTTTTTT
v_gene: TRBV7-3; d_gene: NA; abundance: many; j_gene: TRBJ2-3; CDR3aa: CASSPRGGELDTQYF; CDR3nt: TGTGCCAGCAGCCCTCGAGGTGGCGAGCTAGATACGCAGTATTTT
v_gene: TRBV4-1; d_gene: TRBD2; abundance: few; j_gene: TRBJ2-7; CDR3aa: CASSQLGLAMNEQYF; CDR3nt: TGCGCCAGCAGCCAACTGGGACTAGCGATGAACGAGCAGTACTTC
v_gene: TRBV20-1; d_gene: NA; abundance: once; j_gene: TRBJ1-5; CDR3aa: CSARDLVGSNEPQHF; CDR3nt: TGCAGTGCTAGAGATTTGGTAGGGTCGAATGAGCCCCAGCATTTT
v_gene: TRBV2; d_gene: NA; abundance: many; j_gene: TRBJ1-5; CDR3aa: CASRHRTASNQPQHF; CDR3nt: TGTGCCAGCAGGCATAGGACAGCTAGCAATCAGCCCCAGCATTTT
v_gene: TRBV19; d_gene: TRBD1; abundance: few; j_gene: TRBJ1-1; CDR3aa: CASSIYQGANTEAFF; CDR3nt: TGTGCCAGTAGTATATATCAGGGGGCTAACACTGAAGCTTTCTTT
v_gene: TRBV5-4; d_gene: TRBD2; abundance: many; j_gene: TRBJ2-5; CDR3aa: CASSWGTSGGGLGETQYF; CDR3nt: TGTGCCAGCAGCTGGGGGACTAGCGGGGGGGGATTGGGAGAGACCCAGTACTTC
v_gene: TRBV7-8; d_gene: TRBD1; abundance: many; j_gene: TRBJ2-7; CDR3aa: CASSPLGGQASYEQYF; CDR3nt: TGTGCCAGCAGCCCTCTAGGTGGACAGGCGTCCTACGAGCAGTACTTC
v_gene: TRBV4-1; d_gene: NA; abundance: NA; j_gene: TRBJ2-7; CDR3aa: CASSQDFQWRVDRLAYEQYF; CDR3nt: TGCGCCAGCAGCCAAGATTTCCAATGGAGGGTCGACAGGCTCGCCTACGAGCAGTACTTC
v_gene: TRBV20-1; d_gene: NA; abundance: many; j_gene: TRBJ2-5; CDR3aa: CSAGDGEKTQYF; CDR3nt: TGCAGTGCTGGGGACGGAGAGAAGACCCAGTACTTC
v_gene: TRBV30; d_gene: NA; abundance: NA; j_gene: TRBJ2-7; CDR3aa: CAWRRWVAGTISYEQYF; CDR3nt: TGTGCCTGGAGGCGCTGGGTGGCCGGGACAATATCCTACGAGCAGTACTTC
v_gene: TRBV7-2; d_gene: TRBD2; abundance: many; j_gene: TRBJ2-2; CDR3aa: CASSLKAGGTGELFF; CDR3nt: TGTGCCAGCAGCTTAAAGGCGGGGGGGACCGGGGAGCTGTTTTTT
v_gene: TRBV19; d_gene: TRBD2; abundance: many; j_gene: TRBJ2-3; CDR3aa: CASSIGGGRSTDTQYF; CDR3nt: TGTGCCAGTAGTATAGGGGGCGGGAGAAGCACAGATACGCAGTATTTT
v_gene: TRBV7-9; d_gene: TRBD1; abundance: many; j_gene: TRBJ1-4; CDR3aa: CASSLGQGDNEKLFF; CDR3nt: TGTGCCAGCAGCTTAGGACAGGGAGATAATGAAAAACTGTTTTTT
v_gene: TRBV5-1; d_gene: TRBD2; abundance: many; j_gene: TRBJ2-3; CDR3aa: CASRLTSGEGTQYF; CDR3nt: TGCGCCAGCAGGTTAACTAGCGGAGAGGGAACGCAGTATTTT
v_gene: TRBV7-3; d_gene: NA; abundance: many; j_gene: TRBJ2-1; CDR3aa: CASSLMVGRINEQFF; CDR3nt: TGTGCCAGCAGCTTAATGGTGGGTAGGATTAATGAGCAGTTCTTC
v_gene: TRBV4-1; d_gene: TRBD2; abundance: many; j_gene: TRBJ2-2; CDR3aa: CASSQWGGGANTGELFF; CDR3nt: TGCGCCAGCAGCCAATGGGGCGGGGGGGCCAACACCGGGGAGCTGTTTTTT
v_gene: TRBV19; d_gene: NA; abundance: few; j_gene: TRBJ2-2; CDR3aa: CASSYKDRPFPNTGELFF; CDR3nt: TGTGCCAGTAGTTATAAGGATAGGCCCTTTCCGAACACCGGGGAGCTGTTTTTT
v_gene: TRBV11-2; d_gene: NA; abundance: many; j_gene: TRBJ2-7; CDR3aa: CASSHLKGDGPYEQYF; CDR3nt: TGTGCCAGCAGCCATCTGAAGGGTGATGGACCTTACGAGCAGTACTTC
v_gene: TRBV11-2; d_gene: TRBD1; abundance: few; j_gene: TRBJ1-1; CDR3aa: CASRHTGTGGKGTEAFF; CDR3nt: TGTGCCAGCAGGCATACCGGGACAGGGGGCAAGGGGACTGAAGCTTTCTTT
v_gene: TRBV7-2; d_gene: NA; abundance: many; j_gene: TRBJ2-3; CDR3aa: CASSPLNSAGTQYF; CDR3nt: TGTGCCAGCAGCCCCCTGAATTCAGCCGGTACGCAGTATTTT
v_gene: TRBV10-3; d_gene: NA; abundance: few; j_gene: TRBJ2-7; CDR3aa: CAISDPGQSGTYEQYF; CDR3nt: TGTGCCATCAGTGACCCCGGACAGAGTGGTACCTACGAGCAGTACTTC
v_gene: TRBV7-9; d_gene: NA; abundance: many; j_gene: TRBJ2-7; CDR3aa: CASSFRGGGYHEQYF; CDR3nt: TGTGCCAGCAGCTTCCGCGGAGGGGGATACCACGAGCAGTACTTC
v_gene: TRBV7-8; d_gene: NA; abundance: many; j_gene: TRBJ2-5; CDR3aa: CASSSLAPYSGERDETQYF; CDR3nt: TGTGCCAGCAGCTCTCTCGCCCCCTACTCGGGAGAACGAGATGAGACCCAGTACTTC
v_gene: TRBV5-1; d_gene: TRBD2; abundance: many; j_gene: TRBJ2-5; CDR3aa: CASSPSGRDETQYF; CDR3nt: TGCGCCAGCAGCCCTAGCGGGAGGGACGAGACCCAGTACTTC
v_gene: TRBV28; d_gene: TRBD1; abundance: many; j_gene: TRBJ2-7; CDR3aa: CASSLQGASYEQYF; CDR3nt: TGTGCCAGCAGTTTACAGGGGGCGTCCTACGAGCAGTACTTC
v_gene: TRBV10-3; d_gene: NA; abundance: few; j_gene: TRBJ1-2; CDR3aa: CAISPQGYYGYTF; CDR3nt: TGTGCCATCAGCCCACAGGGATACTATGGCTACACCTTC
v_gene: TRBV20-1; d_gene: NA; abundance: few; j_gene: TRBJ2-1; CDR3aa: CSARGGGAPYNEQFF; CDR3nt: TGCAGTGCTAGAGGGGGGGGCGCCCCCTACAATGAGCAGTTCTTC
v_gene: TRBV27; d_gene: TRBD1; abundance: many; j_gene: TRBJ2-5; CDR3aa: CASSLGTGLQETQYF; CDR3nt: TGTGCCAGCAGTTTGGGGACAGGACTCCAAGAGACCCAGTACTTC
v_gene: TRBV7-7; d_gene: NA; abundance: many; j_gene: TRBJ1-4; CDR3aa: CASSLAGRDNEKLFF; CDR3nt: TGTGCTAGCAGCTTAGCGGGAAGGGATAATGAAAAACTGTTTTTT
v_gene: TRBV11-3; d_gene: TRBD2; abundance: many; j_gene: TRBJ2-3; CDR3aa: CASSLTSGFPDTQYF; CDR3nt: TGTGCCAGCAGCTTGACTAGCGGGTTTCCAGATACGCAGTATTTT
v_gene: TRBV2; d_gene: NA; abundance: many; j_gene: TRBJ2-3; CDR3aa: CASRSGLHSTDTQYF; CDR3nt: TGTGCCAGCAGATCGGGACTCCATAGCACAGATACGCAGTATTTT
v_gene: TRBV5-4; d_gene: NA; abundance: few; j_gene: TRBJ1-2; CDR3aa: CASSWDMDGYTF; CDR3nt: TGTGCCAGCAGCTGGGACATGGATGGCTACACCTTC
v_gene: TRBV6-5; d_gene: NA; abundance: NA; j_gene: TRBJ2-5; CDR3aa: CASSYSFLGGAQETQYF; CDR3nt: TGTGCCAGCAGTTACTCGTTTTTGGGGGGCGCACAAGAGACCCAGTACTTC
v_gene: TRBV28; d_gene: TRBD1; abundance: many; j_gene: TRBJ2-3; CDR3aa: CASSLYGRGLTSSTDTQYF; CDR3nt: TGTGCCAGCAGTTTATATGGCAGGGGGCTCACCTCTAGCACAGATACGCAGTATTTT
v_gene: TRBV7-3; d_gene: TRBD1; abundance: many; j_gene: TRBJ2-5; CDR3aa: CASSDGQGPQETQYF; CDR3nt: TGTGCCAGCAGCGATGGACAGGGCCCTCAAGAGACCCAGTACTTC
v_gene: TRBV14; d_gene: NA; abundance: NA; j_gene: TRBJ2-3; CDR3aa: CASSQIGRTPTLTDTQYF; CDR3nt: TGTGCCAGCAGCCAGATCGGGCGAACCCCTACGCTCACAGATACGCAGTATTTT
v_gene: TRBV7-9; d_gene: TRBD1; abundance: many; j_gene: TRBJ2-5; CDR3aa: CASSLEQGEQETQYF; CDR3nt: TGTGCCAGCAGCTTAGAACAGGGGGAGCAAGAGACCCAGTACTTC